The subject of this entry is one TCR beta chain. Source study methods: Amplification of reference gene primers provided the estimated nucleated cell counts. Clones were read by immunoSEQ multiplex PCR, and TCRdb kept only the in-frame ones, dropping some. Clonal size and the V and J genes are those of that table, whereas D and trimming came from the DNA. This table holds fewer than 200,000 clones, approximately 90% found once. This entry belongs to a study of blood T cell repertoires in COVID-19. Study summary: Acute and convalescent COVID-19 samples came from the United States, Italy and Spain. Nucleic acid was either cDNA or gDNA, and it came from T cells, B-cell-depleted T cells, or PBMCs.

V lost 3 bases and J lost 4, with 9 bases in between. The CDR3 is 13 amino acids. The sequence derives from a man in his sixties with acute or convalescent COVID-19. The specimen sequenced was peripheral blood. The gene calls are TRBV12-3 or TRBV12-4 and TRBJ1-2, with D maybe TRBD1 (5 bases). Written as DNA, the CDR3 is TGTGCCAGCAGTTTCGATAGGGGCTATGGCTACACCTTC. As protein: CASSFDRGYGYTF.